This T cell receptor beta chain stems from a study of T-cell reconstitution after alpha-beta-depleted transplantation in children. Points on this clonotype: Its target is not known. This could be a read error, since a much larger clone is one nucleotide away.

Study-wide results and limits: It was surviving recipient T cells and thymic progenitors that gave some patients high TCRbeta diversity at day 60. At one year after transplant, newly produced T cells mostly accounted for T-cell counts and diversity. There were reportedly several hundred expanded graft clones from which alpha-beta T cells came about two months after transplant.

Unique molecular identifiers were incorporated into the prepared TCRbeta library. In TCRdb, the PCR reads were re-called with MiXCR into one record per CDR3 protein. The data show 250,000 or so distinct CDR3 sequences, under 9.5% seen once. This CDR3 is 14 amino acids long. CDR1 is PRHDT, CDR2 FYEKMQ, per germline (reference sequence). Source: PBMCs, mostly from graft donor cells, taken 180 days after TCRalphabeta/CD19-depleted stem cell transplant. The rearrangement joins TRBV13 to TRBJ1-2; D gene unclear. The TCR sequence derives from a male patient under 18 who had a stem cell transplant for acute lymphoblastic leukemia, so the T cells may come from the graft donor. The CDR3 region has the DNA TGTGACAGCAGCTTATATAGGCTGCCATATGGCTACACCTTC. This sequence encodes CDSSLYRLPYGYTF.